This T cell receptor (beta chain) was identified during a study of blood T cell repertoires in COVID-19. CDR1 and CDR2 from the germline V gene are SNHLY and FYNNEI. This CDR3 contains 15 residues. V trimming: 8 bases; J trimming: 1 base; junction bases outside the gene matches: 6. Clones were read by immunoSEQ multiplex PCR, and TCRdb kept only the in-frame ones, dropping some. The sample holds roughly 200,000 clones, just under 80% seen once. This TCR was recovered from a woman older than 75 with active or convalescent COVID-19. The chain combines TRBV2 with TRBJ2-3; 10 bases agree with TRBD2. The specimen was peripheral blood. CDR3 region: CASPEGTSGTDTQYF. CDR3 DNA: TGTGCCAGCCCGGAAGGGACTAGCGGCACAGATACGCAGTATTTT.